Below, 8 T cell receptor beta chains from the same sample are listed, as sequenced in a study of cytomegalovirus exposure and HLA in healthy donors. The method was immunoSEQ multiplex PCR; TCRdb's version includes in-frame clones alone and lacks a portion of them. The table lists 200,000 to 250,000 clones, around 90% of them singletons, with around 1.1% in the top ten. Sequenced sample: PBMCs. These receptors originate from a woman under 30 in good health and CMV-seronegative.

This clone has a handful of counts. The sample holds other DNA sequences that translate to the same CDR3. The chain recombines TRBV6-1 with TRBJ1-5, with D possibly TRBD1 on 5 matching bases. The CDR3 covers 15 residues. V dropped 0 bases and J dropped 4 bases, with 10 bases sitting between them. The germline V gene has CDR1 MNHNS and CDR2 SASEGT. The CDR3 reads CASSEAGQQNQPQHF. CDR3 nucleotide sequence: TGTGCCAGCAGTGAAGCGGGGCAGCAGAATCAGCCCCAGCATTTT.

The genes are TRBV11-2 and TRBJ2-7, with 7 bases that match TRBD1. After removal of 3 bases from V and 2 bases from J, the junction contained 4 bases not matched to a gene. The CDR3 extends over 14 amino acids. The germline V gene has CDR1 SGHAT and CDR2 FQNNGV. CDR3 DNA sequence: TGTGCCAGCAGCTTTCCGACAGGGCCCTACGAGCAGTACTTC. Its translation: CASSFPTGPYEQYF.

This clone was detected once. The chain joins TRBV6-5 to TRBJ2-4, with 9 bases that match TRBD1. Germline V gives CDR1 MNHEY, CDR2 SVGAGI. The CDR3 totals 13 residues. The junction had 4 bases not matched to a gene; V was cut back by 6 bases and J by 7 bases. The CDR3 DNA is TGTGCCAGCAGGGGGACAGGGAATAACATTCAGTACTTC. The encoded protein is CASRGTGNNIQYF.

As regards this clone: One end of the junction is discordant with germline, which a read error may explain. The rearrangement joins TRBV19 to TRBJ1-1; TRBD1 agrees at 9 bases. The CDR3 extends over 13 amino acids. Germline CDR1 is LNHDA and CDR2 is SQIVND (reference sequence). CDR3 amino acids: CASYRGLKTEAFF. In DNA form, the CDR3 reads TGTGCCAGTTACAGGGGGCTGAAGACTGAAGCTTTCTTT.

The chain combines TRBV12-5 with TRBJ1-1; D not certain. CDR3 length equals 12 residues. Between the trimmed V and J ends, which lost 2 bases and 8 bases, there was a span of 9 bases. The V gene's germline CDR1 is LGHNT and CDR2 FRNRAP. The CDR3 loop is CASGLFRQEAFF. CDR3 DNA sequence: TGTGCTAGTGGTTTGTTCAGGCAGGAAGCTTTCTTT.

The rearrangement links TRBV1 to TRBJ1-1. TRBV1 is a pseudogene. This CDR3 is built from 16 residues. CDR3 DNA: TGCACCAGCAGCCAAGATTACCCAGGGGAGGGCACTGAAGCTTTCTTT. This encodes CTSSQDYPGEGTEAFF.

The chain has TRBV29-1 and TRBJ2-3, with D tentatively TRBD2 (6 bases). CDR1 is SQVTM and CDR2 is ANQGSEA in the germline V gene. V shed 3 bases and J shed 5 bases, with 15 bases lying between them. This CDR3 is 14 amino acids long. The CDR3 is CSVEGRLGLDTQYF. As DNA, the CDR3 is TGCAGCGTTGAGGGGCGACTGGGACTAGATACGCAGTATTTT.

This clone was seen only a few times. This chain links TRBV7-3 with TRBJ2-7; 7 bases match TRBD2. V lost 3 bases and J lost 3; bases outside the gene matches: 2. In germline, CDR1 is SGHTA, CDR2 FQGTGA. The CDR3 runs 13 residues. CDR3 in DNA: TGTGCCAGCAGCTTCCAGCGGGACTACGAGCAGTACTTC. Translated, it gives CASSFQRDYEQYF.